The rows below give T cell receptor beta chains drawn from one sample of a study of T cells expressing NK-cell markers. TCRdb reanalyzed the 5' RACE reads, giving one entry per CDR3 protein sequence and no DNA. Its table records about 150,000 distinct CDR3 sequences. What was sequenced was blood T cells: a sorted CD56 or NKG2C T cell subset, CD4+ or CD8+ T cells, or bulk PBMC T cells (not recorded which). These receptors were obtained from a man between 18 and 69 years old in good health. The CDR3 runs from the conserved cysteine through the conserved F or W. Fields, in order: V gene, J gene, CDR3 protein.

V: TRBV6-1
J: TRBJ2-5
CDR3: CASSTGPGGGETQYF

V: TRBV7-7
J: TRBJ2-5
CDR3: CASSRPASGETQYF

V: TRBV5-4
J: TRBJ1-6
CDR3: CASSYGTGALHF

V: TRBV21-1
J: TRBJ2-7
CDR3: CASSPVGFRAGPTYEQYF

V: TRBV13
J: TRBJ2-1
CDR3: CASSLSPSGDIEQFF

V: TRBV28
J: TRBJ2-3
CDR3: CASSRRQRTDTQYF

V: TRBV24-1
J: TRBJ2-2
CDR3: CATSEEGQIGAGELFF

V: TRBV5-6
J: TRBJ1-6
CDR3: CASSLVARAPPGNSPLHF

V: TRBV25-1
J: TRBJ1-6
CDR3: CASSVTGRNSPLHF

V: TRBV9
J: TRBJ2-1
CDR3: CASSVDGGDSNEQFF

V: TRBV3-1
J: TRBJ2-2
CDR3: CASSQDPRGSTGELFF

V: TRBV5-5
J: TRBJ1-1
CDR3: CASRTTAAEAFF

V: TRBV7-6
J: TRBJ2-3
CDR3: CASSLAGWTSGGDTQYF

V: TRBV28
J: TRBJ2-1
CDR3: CASTPGLAGAIEQFF

V: TRBV27
J: TRBJ2-1
CDR3: CASSLSVAGGRYNEQFF

V: TRBV18
J: TRBJ2-3
CDR3: CASSPPAPGGTDTQYF

V: TRBV7-8
J: TRBJ1-5
CDR3: CASSFGQINQPQHF

V: TRBV7-3
J: TRBJ2-1
CDR3: CASSRGQSSYNEQFF

V: TRBV7-9
J: TRBJ2-5
CDR3: CASSSWSDRAQETQYF

V: TRBV5-4
J: TRBJ1-1
CDR3: CASSFAGVLNTEAFF

V: TRBV7-2
J: TRBJ2-7
CDR3: CASTVTGYDEQYF

V: TRBV3-1
J: TRBJ1-1
CDR3: CASSQVAGGTFF

V: TRBV9
J: TRBJ2-2
CDR3: CASTPGTTNTGELFF

V: TRBV12-3/TRBV12-4
J: TRBJ2-2
CDR3: CASRTTGVNTGELFF

V: TRBV7-8
J: TRBJ1-6
CDR3: CASSIETGNSPLHF

V: TRBV6-1
J: TRBJ1-6
CDR3: CASLEAADSPLHF

V: TRBV5-6
J: TRBJ2-7
CDR3: CASSLAGTGVIHEQYF

V: TRBV3-1
J: TRBJ2-3
CDR3: CASSQVERERLTDTQYF

V: TRBV4-2
J: TRBJ1-2
CDR3: CASSQVQESNYGYTF

V: TRBV20-1
J: TRBJ2-1
CDR3: CSAHTARGASYNEQFF

V: TRBV6-2/TRBV6-3
J: TRBJ2-5
CDR3: CASSLTHRDETQYF

V: TRBV27
J: TRBJ1-6
CDR3: CASSLSGQGTPLHF

V: TRBV5-4
J: TRBJ1-1
CDR3: CASSWGTGGGSGTEAFF

V: TRBV23-1
J: TRBJ1-5
CDR3: CASSHFTLYSNQPQHF

V: TRBV28
J: TRBJ2-6
CDR3: CASSLWGTSGANVLTF

V: TRBV4-1
J: TRBJ2-4
CDR3: CASSQRWGGHQVYF

V: TRBV13
J: TRBJ1-2
CDR3: CASSRDRVYGYTF

V: TRBV9
J: TRBJ2-7
CDR3: CASSTRGGNYEQYF

V: TRBV11-2
J: TRBJ1-2
CDR3: CASSGEGGYGYTF

V: TRBV19
J: TRBJ2-1
CDR3: CASSIGDEQFF

V: TRBV14
J: TRBJ2-5
CDR3: CASSPPALAGRMYQETQYF

V: TRBV20-1
J: TRBJ2-3
CDR3: CSARDLRLAVSTDTQYF

V: TRBV10-3
J: TRBJ2-1
CDR3: CAAGSSYNEQFF

V: TRBV3-1
J: TRBJ1-5
CDR3: CASSPVGLNQPQHF

V: TRBV28
J: TRBJ2-1
CDR3: CATYDLSLYNEQFF

V: TRBV19
J: TRBJ2-7
CDR3: CASSIVRDAYEQYF

V: TRBV4-1
J: TRBJ2-1
CDR3: CASSQVQGAYNEQFF

V: TRBV27
J: TRBJ1-6
CDR3: CASSREAGTNSPLHF

V: TRBV6-2/TRBV6-3
J: TRBJ2-7
CDR3: CASSYSEQPGNFYEQYF

V: TRBV6-8
J: TRBJ2-3
CDR3: CASSYSERGRTDTQYF

V: TRBV5-4
J: TRBJ2-1
CDR3: CASASGGSSYNEQFF

V: TRBV7-9
J: TRBJ2-7
CDR3: CASSAGLQEQYF

V: TRBV9
J: TRBJ2-5
CDR3: CASSPPGGQQETQYF

V: TRBV23-1
J: TRBJ2-5
CDR3: CASSQSTARETQYF